This T cell receptor (beta chain) was sequenced during a study of control samples from healthy donors and cancer patients (TCRdb year 2020). In regard to this clone: Its recognized antigen is unknown. The record has no base qualities; no much larger clone is one base away.

From a lookup of the germline V gene, CDR1 and CDR2 are KGHDR and SFDVKD. Including cysteine and phenylalanine, the CDR3 has 17 amino acids. Only the CDR3 portion is preserved as DNA: 51 bases, with reading frame beginning at the first base. The junction shows trimming of 5 bases on V and 3 bases on J, and the gene matches do not reach 7 bases of it. The library was obtained by the immunoSEQ multiplex PCR assay. In TCRdb, the immuneACCESS table is reduced to in-frame sequences with V and J assigned. These tables do not hold every clone; where another copy was compared, an unresolved V gene accounts for under half, and the others remain unexplained. This sample has roughly 180,000 clones in its table, and more than 85% of those were observed once. Of the sample, just over 2% falls within the top ten clones.

The chain is made from TRBV24-1 and TRBJ2-1, and 12 junctional nucleotides match TRBD2. The sequenced sample consisted of blood. The sequence derives from a middle-aged woman in good health. DNA sequence: TGTGCCACCAGTGCCCCTAGCGGGGGGGAGGGCTACAATGAGCAGTTCTTC. Protein translation: CATSAPSGGEGYNEQFF.